Below are 7 T cell receptor beta chains sequenced from a single sample in a study of response to subunit inactivated influenza vaccine. TCRdb processed the RT-PCR reads anew with MiXCR; each CDR3 protein has one entry. The sample shows hundreds of thousands of distinct CDR3 sequences, about 25% of them seen only once. The material was CD4+ T cells sorted from PBMCs, obtained about 5 days after vaccination. These TCRs come from a man between 45 and 60 years old who received an inactivated influenza vaccine.

The chain recombines TRBV12-3 or TRBV12-4 with TRBJ1-1; D perhaps matches TRBD1 (6 bases). This CDR3 spans 13 amino acids. V lost 6 bases, J lost 4 bases, and 12 bases lay in between. In DNA, the CDR3 is TGTGCCAGCAGCCGAACAGGGTTCACTGAAGCTTTCTTT. Translating it yields CASSRTGFTEAFF.

The chain joins TRBV5-6 to TRBJ2-7; 7 bases map to TRBD2. CDR1 and CDR2 from the germline V gene are SGHDT and YYEEEE. V was pared by 4 bases and J by 6 bases, with 13 bases of the junction left unmatched. The CDR3 contains 15 residues. CDR3 sequence: CASSVTGRPLGEQYF. The CDR3 DNA is TGTGCCAGCAGCGTAACCGGGAGGCCCTTAGGCGAGCAGTACTTC.

CDR3 residues: CASSLAEVAEQYF. CDR3 DNA sequence: TGCGCCAGCAGCTTGGCAGAGGTTGCCGAGCAGTACTTC. The J gene is TRBJ2-7, the V gene TRBV5-1; D is unclear. Germline V CDR1 and CDR2: SGHRS, YFSETQ. The CDR3 totals 13 residues. The ends were cut back, 0 bases at V and 6 bases at J, with 10 bases in the middle.

The chain is built from TRBV30 and TRBJ2-5; D is tentatively TRBD1 or TRBD2 (6 bases each). V lost 0 bases and J lost 5, with 10 bases in between. Germline CDR1 is GTSNPN and CDR2 is SVGIG (reference sequence). There are 13 residues in the CDR3. The CDR3 sequence is CAWSVGGAETQYF. The CDR3 nucleotides read TGTGCCTGGAGTGTCGGGGGCGCGGAGACCCAGTACTTC.

The chain links TRBV4-1 to TRBJ2-6; possible D gene TRBD1, 5 bases. Germline loops: CDR1 MGHRA, CDR2 YSYEKL. CDR3 length equals 17 residues. Trimming cost V 3 bases and J 2 bases, with 14 bases left between them. The CDR3 region has the DNA TGCGCCAGCAGCCACCTCCTATTGGGGCCTGGGGCCAACGTCCTGACTTTC. This translates into CASSHLLLGPGANVLTF.

This clonotype was picked up a small number of times. CDR3: CATSDFLGLDQETQYF. CDR3 bases: TGTGCCACCAGTGATTTTCTGGGACTAGACCAAGAGACCCAGTACTTC. The chain has TRBV24-1 and TRBJ2-5, with TRBD2 matching 8 bases. The CDR3 contains 16 residues. The germline gives CDR1 KGHDR, CDR2 SFDVKD. V shed 1 base and J 0 bases; nucleotides not matched to a gene: 3.

V gene TRBV7-2 combines with J gene TRBJ2-5; TRBD2 is a possible D gene (5 bases). Trimming cost V 3 bases and J 5 bases, with 13 bases left between them. The CDR3 consists of 14 residues. Germline CDR1 is SGHTA and CDR2 is FQGNSA. In DNA form, the CDR3 reads TGTGCCAGCAGCTTCGGGCTAGCAACGGAGACCCAGTACTTC. It encodes CASSFGLATETQYF.